Listed here are 22 T cell receptor beta chains from one sample, sequenced in a study of cytomegalovirus exposure and HLA in healthy donors. PCR involved 60 Vbeta and 13 Jbeta primers. Some clones are missing from TCRdb's copy, which holds only in-frame ones; the method was immunoSEQ multiplex PCR. The sample has about 130,000 clones, 83% seen once. The sequencing sample was made of PBMCs. All receptors come from a woman aged 40 to 49 in good health and CMV-seropositive.

The genes are TRBV6-4 and TRBJ2-1; 12 bases line up with TRBD2. CDR1 is MRHNA and CDR2 is SNTAGT in the germline V gene. The CDR3 loop spans 17 amino acids. J was trimmed by 8 bases and V by 2 bases; bases with no gene match: 10. CDR3 DNA sequence: TGTGCCAGCAGTGACAACGGACTAGCGGGAACCAGAGATGAGCAGTTCTTC. It encodes CASSDNGLAGTRDEQFF.

The chain recombines TRBV4-3 with TRBJ1-2; the match to TRBD1 covers 9 bases. V was clipped by 1 base and J by 6 bases; unmatched bases: 0. The CDR3 covers 13 residues. Looked up from germline, CDR1 is LGHNA and CDR2 is YSLEER. As DNA, the CDR3 is TGCGCCAGCAGCCAAGGGACAGGGGATGGCTACACCTTC. Amino acids: CASSQGTGDGYTF.

This clone turned up a few times. This chain joins TRBV5-8 and TRBJ1-2, with TRBD1 as a possible D gene (5 bases). Germline V CDR1 and CDR2: SGHTS, YDEGEE. V lost 4 bases, J lost 8 bases, and 18 bases lay in between. The CDR3 contains 14 residues. CDR3: CASSQGDGDSGYTF. In DNA form, the CDR3 reads TGTGCCAGCAGCCAAGGAGATGGAGACAGCGGCTACACCTTC.

This clone was observed once. The chain has TRBV9 and TRBJ2-7; D remains unclear. The germline V gene has CDR1 SGDLS and CDR2 YYNGEE. Trimming cost V 4 bases and J 5 bases, with 19 bases left between them. The CDR3 has 15 amino acids. CDR3 in amino acids: CASSPILGIDDEQYF. The CDR3 DNA reads TGTGCCAGCAGCCCCATCTTGGGCATCGACGACGAGCAGTACTTC.

This chain links TRBV5-5 with TRBJ2-3; the match to TRBD2 covers 9 bases. The CDR3 spans 15 residues. Looked up from germline, CDR1 is SGHKS and CDR2 is YYEKEE (reference sequence). J was trimmed by 4 bases and V by 3 bases; bases with no gene match: 6. The CDR3 region is CASSSGLASADTQYF. The CDR3 DNA sequence: TGTGCCAGCAGCTCCGGACTAGCGTCTGCAGATACGCAGTATTTT.

The V and J genes are TRBV18 and TRBJ1-1, with D tentatively TRBD1 (5 bases). CDR3 length equals 14 residues. Trimming took off 6 bases at V and 3 bases at J, with 14 bases between the two ends. Germline CDR1 and CDR2: KGHSH and LQKENI. The DNA for the CDR3 is TGTGCCAGCTCGAACAGGAAAGGGGACACTGAAGCTTTCTTT. Translating gives CASSNRKGDTEAFF.

The chain employs TRBV21-1 and TRBJ1-1; TRBD1, the table's D call, lacks a check against the DNA. TRBV21-1 is a known pseudogene. This CDR3 region has 18 residues. CDR3 residues: CASSKVGPCEGAYTEAFF. In nucleotides, the CDR3 is TGTGCCAGCAGCAAAGTGGGTCCATGTGAGGGGGCGTATACTGAAGCTTTCTTT.

This sequence joins TRBV21-1 and TRBJ2-7; the table's D gene call, TRBD1, was not cross checked with the DNA. TRBV21-1 is shown as a pseudogene. The CDR3 length is 15 residues. The CDR3 DNA sequence: TGTGCCAGCAGCTACCGGGACAAGGAGACCTACGAGCAGTACTTC. Translation: CASSYRDKETYEQYF.

The chain recombines TRBV9 with TRBJ2-2; tentative D call: TRBD1 (6 bases). Trimming took 3 bases from V and 2 from J, leaving 17 bases between them. The CDR3 is made up of 17 amino acids. The germline V gene encodes CDR1 SGDLS and CDR2 YYNGEE. As DNA, the CDR3 is TGTGCCAGCAGCGAAACAGGGAACCCCCTTAACACCGGGGAGCTGTTTTTT. Translation: CASSETGNPLNTGELFF.

The V gene is TRBV10-3, the J gene TRBJ2-1, with 14 bases identical to TRBD2. Per the germline V gene, CDR1 is ENHRY and CDR2 is SYGVKD. With V trimmed by 3 bases and J by 8 bases, 24 bases remained unmatched. This CDR3 is 22 amino acids long. This CDR3 is CAISEGGEGLAGETNQGDEQFF. In nucleotides, the CDR3 is TGTGCCATCAGTGAAGGAGGGGAGGGACTAGCGGGAGAGACCAACCAGGGAGATGAGCAGTTCTTC.

The chain recombines TRBV27 with TRBJ2-5, with TRBD1 matching over 8 bases. V shed 5 bases and J 4 bases; nucleotides not matched to a gene: 3. This CDR3 has 13 residues. Germline lookup yields CDR1 MNHEY and CDR2 SMNVEV (reference sequence). The CDR3 nucleotides read TGTGCCAGCAGTCCAGGGGGCTCAGAGACCCAGTACTTC. Protein sequence: CASSPGGSETQYF.

The gene calls are TRBV27 and TRBJ1-1; 11 nucleotides align to TRBD1. With 1 base clipped from V and 4 bases from J, the junction kept 5 bases outside the gene matches. This CDR3 contains 16 residues. CDR1 is MNHEY and CDR2 is SMNVEV in the germline V gene (reference sequence). CDR3 residues: CASSLYPGTGGTEAFF. The CDR3 DNA reads as TGTGCCAGCAGTTTATACCCGGGGACAGGGGGCACTGAAGCTTTCTTT.

The V call is TRBV27, the J call TRBJ2-7, with a tentative D call TRBD2 (6 bases). The CDR3 is 14 amino acids. Trimming removed 9 bases from V and 2 bases from J, with 17 bases in between. Germline V gene data show CDR1 as MNHEY and CDR2 as SMNVEV (reference sequence). The CDR3 loop reads CASGEAGNTYEQYF. CDR3 sequence (DNA): TGTGCCAGTGGGGAGGCAGGCAATACCTACGAGCAGTACTTC.

This clone has only one observation. V and J are TRBV27 and TRBJ2-7, with TRBD1 as a possible D gene (6 bases). Germline V CDR1 and CDR2: MNHEY, SMNVEV (reference sequence). The ends were cut back, 3 bases at V and 5 bases at J, with 17 bases in the middle. CDR3 length: 15 amino acids. The CDR3 sequence: CASSFRGSGPDEQYF. CDR3 DNA: TGTGCCAGCAGTTTTAGGGGGTCCGGGCCGGACGAGCAGTACTTC.

The chain is built from TRBV29-1 and TRBJ2-1; 10 bases match TRBD2. V lost 5 bases and J lost 0; bases outside the gene matches: 4. Germline values: CDR1 SQVTM, CDR2 ANQGSEA. The CDR3 runs 15 residues. The CDR3 here is CSVRSSGSSYNEQFF. CDR3 in DNA: TGCAGCGTTCGTTCTAGCGGGAGCTCCTACAATGAGCAGTTCTTC.

V usage is TRBV5-5 and J usage is TRBJ1-1, with a possible D match to TRBD1 (6 bases). The germline V gene encodes CDR1 SGHKS and CDR2 YYEKEE (reference sequence). The CDR3 has 15 residues. The V and J ends lost 5 bases and 4 bases respectively, with 18 bases between them. The CDR3 nucleotides read TGTGCCAGCAGGAGGAGGGGGGGCTCGGGCACTGAAGCTTTCTTT. It specifies CASRRRGGSGTEAFF. Filled out from reference TRBV5-5 and TRBJ1-1, the complete variable domain reads DAGVTQSPTHLIKTRGQQVTLRCSPISGHKSVSWYQQVLGQGPQFIFQYYEKEERGRGNFPDRFSARQFPNYSSELNVNALLLGDSALYLCASRRRGGSGTEAFFGQGTRLTVV.

The chain joins TRBV14 to TRBJ2-3; 13 bases agree with TRBD2. The CDR3 is 18 amino acids. V lost 0 bases, J lost 1 base, and 4 bases stayed unmatched. Looked up from germline, CDR1 is SGHDN and CDR2 is FVKESK. Here the CDR3 DNA reads TGTGCCAGCAGCCAAGAACTAGCGGGAGGGTACCGCACAGATACGCAGTATTTT. As protein: CASSQELAGGYRTDTQYF.

The V and J genes are TRBV20-1 and TRBJ1-1; D is possibly TRBD1 (5 bases). V lost 6 bases and J 11 bases, leaving 13 bases between the germline ends. Germline V gene lookup returns CDR1 DFQATT and CDR2 SNEGSKA (reference sequence). This CDR3 comprises 10 residues. CDR3 coding DNA: TGCAGTGCGGGGCCTCTCGGGGCTTTCTTT. It specifies CSAGPLGAFF.

CDR3 DNA: TGTGCCAGCAGCCGAGAGACAGAGACCTACGAGCAGTACTTC. Its protein product is CASSRETETYEQYF. The chain combines TRBV14 with TRBJ2-7; TRBD1 might be the D (5 bases). The CDR3 has 14 residues. Germline values: CDR1 SGHDN, CDR2 FVKESK. Trimming removed 4 bases from V and 2 bases from J, with 12 bases in between.

The chain has TRBV14 and TRBJ2-7, with 7 positions matching TRBD2. The J segment lost 5 bases and the V segment lost 3 bases, leaving 1 base of the junction unmatched. The CDR3 runs to 12 residues. The germline CDR1 and CDR2 sequences are SGHDN and FVKESK. The CDR3 is CASSQTSNEQYF. The DNA for the CDR3 is TGTGCCAGCAGCCAGACTAGCAACGAGCAGTACTTC.

This chain joins TRBV13 and TRBJ1-2; 7 bases map to TRBD1. Per germline, CDR1 PRHDT and CDR2 FYEKMQ (reference sequence). The CDR3 totals 16 residues. Losses at the gene ends were 5 bases for V and 5 bases for J; bases not matched to a gene: 14. Here the CDR3 reads CASSTQRQGPSYGYTF. As DNA, the CDR3 is TGTGCCAGCAGCACCCAGAGACAGGGCCCGAGTTATGGCTACACCTTC.

J is TRBJ2-5 and V is TRBV7-9, with 7 bases lining up with TRBD1. CDR3 size: 16 residues. Per germline, CDR1 SEHNR and CDR2 FQNEAQ (reference sequence). After removal of 2 bases from V and 5 bases from J, the junction contained 11 bases not matched to a gene. CDR3 DNA sequence: TGTGCCAGCAGCTTAACCTCGCCAGGGGGAATTGAGACCCAGTACTTC. Its protein product is CASSLTSPGGIETQYF.